This T cell receptor beta chain was retrieved from a study of human thymus T cells. Trimming pared 0 bases from V and 4 bases from J, leaving 4 bases between. The V gene's germline CDR1 is SGHNT and CDR2 YENEEA. This CDR3 region has 13 residues. The table came from immunoSEQ multiplex PCR; TCRdb's copy has only in-frame clones and leaves some out. The sample holds tens of thousands of clones, roughly 96% seen once. From resections taken during corrective heart surgery, the thymus tissue was obtained. The sample taken for sequencing was thymus tissue. The TCR sequence derives from a girl in the first two years of life with a congenital heart defect but otherwise immunologically healthy. The chain combines TRBV11-3 with TRBJ2-1; no clear D. The CDR3 DNA sequence: TGTGCCAGCAGCTTAGATCGGTACAATGAGCAGTTCTTC. Amino acids: CASSLDRYNEQFF.